The 27 T cell receptor beta chains presented below share a single source sample, sequenced in a study of T cells in Graves' hyperthyroidism and ophthalmopathy. The source material, RNA transcripts, was used to amplify TCR beta CDR3 regions. Researchers ran a first-round RT-PCR on the TCR CDR3 using the HTBI primer set. TCRdb re-analysed the multiplex PCR reads in MiXCR, keeping a single row per CDR3 protein. The data show 650,000 to 750,000 distinct CDR3 sequences, with around 13% seen just once and roughly 10% held by the top ten. Sequencing was performed on blood. The receptors come from a woman aged 18-29 years with Graves' hyperthyroidism.

The V call is TRBV6-2 or TRBV6-3, the J call TRBJ2-7; 8 positions match TRBD1. This CDR3 is 15 amino acids long. The V gene end was trimmed by 0 bases and the J gene end by 5 bases; junction bases not matched to a gene: 6. The germline CDR1 and CDR2 sequences are MNHEY and SVGEGT. This CDR3 is CASSYSISGGDEQYF. For the CDR3, the DNA is TGTGCCAGCAGTTACTCGATTTCAGGGGGCGACGAGCAGTACTTC.

The chain is built from TRBV11-1 and TRBJ1-1, with D hard to call. Germline CDR1 is SGHAT and CDR2 is FQDESV (reference sequence). The CDR3 consists of 13 residues. Trimming left V 5 bases short and J 6 bases short, with 13 bases between. As DNA, the CDR3 is TGTGCCAGCAGCCCTCCGGAGCTTGCTGAAGCTTTCTTT. It translates to CASSPPELAEAFF.

The rearrangement links TRBV13 to TRBJ2-1, with 10 positions matching TRBD2. The V gene end was trimmed by 5 bases and the J gene end by 6 bases; junction bases not matched to a gene: 4. The CDR3 has 14 residues. Germline-derived CDR1 and CDR2 are PRHDT and FYEKMQ (reference sequence). CDR3 in DNA: TGTGCCAGCAGCGAGCGGGAGGGCCTCAATGAGCAGTTCTTC. As protein: CASSEREGLNEQFF. Using reference TRBV13 and TRBJ2-1 for the parts outside the CDR3, the full variable domain is AAGVIQSPRHLIKEKRETATLKCYPIPRHDTVYWYQQGPGQDPQFLISFYEKMQSDKGSIPDRFSAQQFSDYHSELNMSSLELGDSALYFCASSEREGLNEQFFGPGTRLTVL.

The rearrangement links TRBV15 to TRBJ2-5; D unclear. Deletions cut 1 base from V and 4 bases from J, with 10 bases between. Germline loops: CDR1 LNHNV, CDR2 YYDKDF (reference sequence). The CDR3 is made up of 14 amino acids. DNA of the CDR3: TGTGCCACCAGCAGAGGCGTTCGAGGAGAGACCCAGTACTTC. Translated, it gives CATSRGVRGETQYF.

As concerns this clonotype: A read error may explain this, as a much larger clone is one base away. The chain joins TRBV5-1 to TRBJ2-3; D tentatively fits TRBD1 or TRBD2 (5 bases each). Trimming left V 5 bases short and J 2 bases short, with 12 bases between. The length of the CDR3 is 14 residues. The V gene's germline CDR1 is SGHRS and CDR2 YFSETQ. The CDR3 DNA is TGCGCCAGCAGGCTGGGACCACCCACAGATACGCAGTATTTT. It encodes CASRLGPPTDTQYF.

The rearrangement links TRBV20-1 to TRBJ1-6; perhaps TRBD1 as D (5 bases). The V end lost 0 bases, the J end lost 2 bases, and 17 bases lay between the germline ends. There are 18 residues in the CDR3. Germline lookup yields CDR1 DFQATT and CDR2 SNEGSKA (reference sequence). The chain's CDR3 is CSARDRQGGMAYNSPLHF. The CDR3 region has the DNA TGCAGTGCTAGAGATCGTCAGGGAGGAATGGCCTATAATTCACCCCTCCACTTT.

The J gene is TRBJ2-1, the V gene TRBV7-9, with 8 bases matching TRBD2. CDR1 is SEHNR and CDR2 is FQNEAQ in the germline V gene (reference sequence). V shed 5 bases and J 7 bases; nucleotides not matched to a gene: 4. The CDR3 has 13 residues. The DNA for the CDR3 is TGTGCCAGCAGCAATAGCGGGGTGAATGAGCAGTTCTTC. Translation gives CASSNSGVNEQFF. Together with reference TRBV7-9 and TRBJ2-1, the CDR3 gives the full variable domain: DTGVSQNPRHKITKRGQNVTFRCDPISEHNRLYWYRQTLGQGPEFLTYFQNEAQLEKSRLLSDRFSAERPKGSFSTLEIQRTEQGDSAMYLCASSNSGVNEQFFGPGTRLTVL.

This chain joins TRBV6-1 and TRBJ2-3, with D maybe TRBD1 (5 bases). Per germline, CDR1 MNHNS and CDR2 SASEGT. The CDR3 sequence is 16 residues long. V was cut by 0 bases and J by 1 base, with 11 bases left in between. In DNA form, the CDR3 reads TGTGCCAGCAGTGAAGCTTCAGGGCCTCGCACAGATACGCAGTATTTT. It specifies CASSEASGPRTDTQYF.

This clonotype has a handful of counts. The V call is TRBV24-1, the J call TRBJ2-2; no definite D call. Trimming removed 3 bases from V and 6 bases from J, with 13 bases in between. Germline V gene lookup returns CDR1 KGHDR and CDR2 SFDVKD. This CDR3 contains 15 residues. CDR3 in amino acids: CATSDLNPNAGELFF. The CDR3 coding sequence is TGTGCCACCAGTGATCTAAACCCGAATGCCGGGGAGCTGTTTTTT.

This chain uses TRBV7-9 with TRBJ2-3; D not certain. The CDR3 is 12 residues long. With 2 bases removed from V and 7 bases from J, the gap between germline ends came to 7 bases. The germline gives CDR1 SEHNR, CDR2 FQNEAQ (reference sequence). DNA of the CDR3: TGTGCCAGCAGCTTATTGGTAAATACGCAGTATTTT. Its protein is CASSLLVNTQYF.

The chain uses TRBV9 and TRBJ1-1; TRBD1 agrees at 11 bases. Trimming removed 2 bases from V and 5 bases from J; junction bases left unmatched: 8. This CDR3 comprises 16 residues. The germline V gene has CDR1 SGDLS and CDR2 YYNGEE. CDR3 in DNA: TGTGCCAGCAGCGTTAACCGGGACAGGGGGGGGACTGAAGCTTTCTTT. Residues: CASSVNRDRGGTEAFF.

This chain connects TRBV25-1 to TRBJ2-1, with 10 bases lining up with TRBD1. Losses at the gene ends were 5 bases for V and 2 bases for J; bases not matched to a gene: 3. CDR3 length: 15 residues. Per the germline V gene, CDR1 is MGHDK and CDR2 is SYGVNS. Written as DNA, the CDR3 is TGTGCCAGCAGTCGACAGGGGGCTACCTACAATGAGCAGTTCTTC. Translation: CASSRQGATYNEQFF.

The sample holds many counts of this clonotype. The chain couples TRBV28 to TRBJ2-3; D possibly corresponds to TRBD2 (6 bases). Germline V gives CDR1 MDHEN, CDR2 SYDVKM. CDR3 length: 15 amino acids. The V and J ends lost 6 bases and 4 bases respectively, with 17 bases between them. CDR3 nucleotides: TGTGCCAGCAGGCCCGACCCCGGGAGCTCAGATACGCAGTATTTT. This encodes CASRPDPGSSDTQYF.

There are a few counts of this clonotype. V usage is TRBV7-2 and J usage is TRBJ1-3, with 9 bases fitting TRBD1. Germline-derived CDR1 and CDR2 are SGHTA and FQGNSA. Trimming removed 5 bases from V and 0 bases from J; junction bases left unmatched: 5. The CDR3 covers 16 residues. The CDR3 spells CASSTLTGGSGNTIYF. CDR3 bases: TGTGCCAGCAGCACACTGACAGGGGGCTCTGGAAACACCATATATTTT.

This clonotype was counted a few times. This chain uses TRBV7-3 with TRBJ2-1, with D perhaps matching TRBD2 (6 bases). The CDR3 totals 14 residues. V was clipped by 1 base and J by 8 bases, with 12 bases between them. Germline-derived CDR1 and CDR2 are SGHTA and FQGTGA. Written as DNA, the CDR3 is TGTGCCAGCAGCTTAAGAGGAGGGAGCGATGAGCAGTTCTTC. Residues: CASSLRGGSDEQFF.

This clonotype was detected ten times or more. The V gene is TRBV20-1, the J gene TRBJ1-6, with unresolved D. The germline gives CDR1 DFQATT, CDR2 SNEGSKA (reference sequence). The CDR3 spans 16 residues. The V and J ends lost 2 bases and 7 bases respectively, with 18 bases between them. The CDR3 region is CSARMNSPETNSPLHF. In DNA, the CDR3 is TGCAGTGCTAGAATGAATTCACCCGAGACGAATTCACCCCTCCACTTT.

This clonotype was counted ten times or more. V and J are TRBV11-3 and TRBJ2-4; 11 bases agree with TRBD2. V gave up 4 bases and J gave up 6 bases; unmatched junction bases: 5. CDR1 SGHNT and CDR2 YENEEA come from the germline V gene. This CDR3 contains 15 residues. The CDR3 DNA sequence: TGTGCCAGCAGCTCAGGCACTAGCGGGAGAAACATTCAGTACTTC. Amino acids: CASSSGTSGRNIQYF.

Ten or more counts support this clonotype. The genes are TRBV11-2 and TRBJ1-1; possible D gene TRBD1, 5 bases. Germline-derived CDR1 and CDR2 are SGHAT and FQNNGV. The CDR3 runs 14 residues. Trimming cost V 8 bases and J 0 bases, with 13 bases left between them. The CDR3 DNA reads as TGTGCCAGCGGCCGGGGGGAGATGAACACTGAAGCTTTCTTT. Amino acids: CASGRGEMNTEAFF.

This clonotype was seen only a few times. The gene calls are TRBV6-1 and TRBJ1-1; the D is unclear. Germline CDR1 MNHNS, CDR2 SASEGT. The CDR3 contains 12 residues. Trimming took off 3 bases at V and 8 bases at J, with 10 bases between the two ends. The CDR3 region has the DNA TGTGCCAGCAGTGATACCCCGGAGGAAGCTTTCTTT. It yields the protein CASSDTPEEAFF.

The chain recombines TRBV5-1 with TRBJ1-1, with D possibly being TRBD1 (5 bases). CDR1 SGHRS and CDR2 YFSETQ come from the germline V gene. The V and J ends lost 2 bases and 7 bases respectively, with 9 bases between them. This CDR3 has 12 residues. The CDR3: CASSFEGVEAFF. CDR3 sequence (DNA): TGCGCCAGCAGCTTTGAAGGGGTTGAAGCTTTCTTT.

This chain connects TRBV19 to TRBJ2-4, with 8 positions matching TRBD2. This CDR3 is 16 amino acids long. Per the germline V gene, CDR1 is LNHDA and CDR2 is SQIVND (reference sequence). The V and J ends lost 4 bases and 1 base, in that order; junction bases with no gene match: 6. The CDR3 reads CASSRSGSQAKNIQYF. CDR3 sequence (DNA): TGTGCCAGTAGTAGAAGCGGGAGCCAGGCCAAAAACATTCAGTACTTC.

This clonotype was picked up many times. This chain links TRBV3-1 with TRBJ2-3; D is ambiguous. This CDR3 region has 17 residues. Germline lookup yields CDR1 LGHDT and CDR2 YNNKEL (reference sequence). V was trimmed by 4 bases and J by 1 base, leaving 18 bases between them. CDR3 region: CASSRTMRRSRTDTQYF. CDR3 nucleotides: TGTGCCAGCAGCCGGACCATGAGGCGGAGCCGCACAGATACGCAGTATTTT.

The genes are TRBV27 and TRBJ2-1; no definite D call. The CDR3 runs to 9 residues. Germline CDR1 MNHEY, CDR2 SMNVEV (reference sequence). The V gene lost 4 bases and the J gene lost 8 bases, with 0 bases spanning the gap. CDR3 nucleotides: TGTGCCAGCAGTTATGAGCAGTTCTTC. It is translated as CASSYEQFF.

This clonotype has ten or more counts. The chain has TRBV2 and TRBJ2-1; 12 bases match TRBD2. Trimming took 7 bases from V and 0 from J; bases not matched to a gene: 7. The CDR3 covers 17 residues. CDR1 and CDR2 (germline): SNHLY, FYNNEI. The CDR3 loop reads CASKKLAGGSSYNEQFF. CDR3 sequence (DNA): TGTGCCAGCAAAAAACTAGCGGGAGGAAGCTCCTACAATGAGCAGTTCTTC.

There are many counts of this clonotype. This sequence joins TRBV28 and TRBJ2-1; TRBD1 is a possible D gene (6 bases). The germline gives CDR1 MDHEN, CDR2 SYDVKM. This CDR3 region has 15 residues. Between the trimmed V and J ends, which lost 8 bases and 9 bases, there was a span of 23 bases. As DNA, the CDR3 is TGTGCCAGCCACTACACGAAGAGGGGGAGTACTGAGCAGTTCTTC. This translates into CASHYTKRGSTEQFF.

The gene calls are TRBV12-3 or TRBV12-4 and TRBJ1-4; D remains unclear. Between the trimmed V and J ends, which lost 6 bases and 5 bases, there was a span of 13 bases. The CDR3 totals 14 residues. The CDR3 DNA reads as TGTGCCAGCAGCCGGACGGAGTTGAATGAAAAACTGTTTTTT. Translation: CASSRTELNEKLFF.

This clonotype was recorded at least ten times. The chain uses TRBV3-1 and TRBJ2-3; 12 nucleotides align to TRBD2. CDR3 length: 14 amino acids. The germline CDR1 and CDR2 sequences are LGHDT and YNNKEL (reference sequence). V gave up 8 bases and J gave up 5 bases; unmatched junction bases: 5. This CDR3 is CASRPSGRVDTQYF. CDR3 sequence (DNA): TGTGCCAGCCGACCTAGCGGGAGGGTAGATACGCAGTATTTT.